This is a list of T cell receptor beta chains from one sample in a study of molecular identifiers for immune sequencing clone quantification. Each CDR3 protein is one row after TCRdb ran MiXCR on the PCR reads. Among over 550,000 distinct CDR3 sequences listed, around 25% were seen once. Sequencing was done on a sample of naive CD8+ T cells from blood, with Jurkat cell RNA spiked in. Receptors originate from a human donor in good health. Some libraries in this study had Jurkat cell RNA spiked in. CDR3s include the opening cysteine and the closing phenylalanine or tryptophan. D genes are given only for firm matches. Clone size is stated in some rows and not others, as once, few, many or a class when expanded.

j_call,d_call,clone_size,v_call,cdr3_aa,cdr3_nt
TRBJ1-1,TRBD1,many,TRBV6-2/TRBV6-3,CASSYPTRTGLRTEAFF,TGTGCCAGCAGTTACCCTACCCGGACAGGGCTTCGGACTGAAGCTTTCTTT
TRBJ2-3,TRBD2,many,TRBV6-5,CASSYSAGTSALSDTQYF,TGTGCCAGCAGTTACTCGGCCGGGACTAGCGCGCTATCAGATACGCAGTATTTT
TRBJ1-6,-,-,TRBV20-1,CSAREREGGYSPLHF,TGCAGTGCTAGAGAACGAGAGGGTGGGTATTCACCCCTCCACTTT
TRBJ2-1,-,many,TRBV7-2,CASSLELVEQFF,TGTGCCAGCAGCTTAGAACTAGTTGAGCAGTTCTTC
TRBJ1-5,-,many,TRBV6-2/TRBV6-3,CASSYSRGYGQPQHF,TGTGCCAGCAGTTACTCGAGGGGGTACGGTCAGCCCCAGCATTTT
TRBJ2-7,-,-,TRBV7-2,CASSYPGRNYEQYF,TGTGCCAGCAGCTACCCCGGCCGAAATTACGAGCAGTACTTC
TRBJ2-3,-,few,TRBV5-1,CASSLGLEATVLIADTQYF,TGCGCCAGCAGCTTGGGACTAGAGGCAACGGTTTTAATAGCAGATACGCAGTATTTT
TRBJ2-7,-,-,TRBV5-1,CASSPGGPEQYF,TGCGCCAGCAGCCCCGGGGGGCCCGAGCAGTACTTC
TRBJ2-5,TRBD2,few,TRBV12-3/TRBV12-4,CASSTSGLAGVETQYF,TGTGCCAGCAGTACCTCGGGACTAGCGGGAGTAGAGACCCAGTACTTC
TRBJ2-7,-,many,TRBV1,CTAVAVGQYF,TGCACCGCTGTAGCTGTTGGGCAGTACTTC
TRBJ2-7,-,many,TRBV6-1,CASSALEQYF,TGTGCCAGCAGTGCCCTCGAGCAGTACTTC
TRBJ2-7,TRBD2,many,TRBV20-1,CSARGLALNEQYF,TGCAGTGCTAGAGGACTAGCTCTCAACGAGCAGTACTTC
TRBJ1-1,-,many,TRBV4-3,CASSQARVPSWEAFF,TGCGCCAGCAGCCAAGCCAGGGTCCCCTCCTGGGAAGCTTTCTTT
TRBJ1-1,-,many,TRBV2,CASSGAGDTEAFF,TGTGCCAGCAGTGGGGCCGGGGACACTGAAGCTTTCTTT
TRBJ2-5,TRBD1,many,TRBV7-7,CASSPSMTGGETQYF,TGTGCCAGCAGCCCCTCGATGACAGGGGGAGAGACCCAGTACTTC
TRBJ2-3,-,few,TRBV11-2,CASTPLPPESDTQYF,TGTGCCAGCACCCCCCTCCCGCCAGAATCAGATACGCAGTATTTT
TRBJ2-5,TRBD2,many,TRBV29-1,CSVVGGSLDETQYF,TGCAGCGTTGTAGGCGGGAGCTTGGATGAGACCCAGTACTTC
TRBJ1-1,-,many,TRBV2,CASRRGGATEAFF,TGTGCCAGCAGGCGCGGGGGGGCCACTGAAGCTTTCTTT
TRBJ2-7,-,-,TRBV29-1,CSVEGHSSYERYF,TGCAGCGTTGAAGGCCACAGCTCCTACGAGCGGTACTTC
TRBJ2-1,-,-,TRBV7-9,CASKPGDEQFF,TGTGCCAGCAAACCAGGGGATGAGCAGTTCTTC
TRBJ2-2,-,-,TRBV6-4,CASSDSGGELFF,TGTGCCAGCAGTGACTCTGGCGGGGAGCTGTTTTTT
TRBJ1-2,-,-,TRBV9,CASSVPGRPANYGYTF,TGTGCCAGCAGCGTACCCGGACGCCCAGCTAACTATGGCTACACCTTC
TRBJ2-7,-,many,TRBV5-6,CASSLVQAAYEQYF,TGTGCCAGCAGCTTGGTACAGGCGGCCTACGAGCAGTACTTC
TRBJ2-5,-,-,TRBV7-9,CASSLVLSQETQYF,TGTGCCAGCAGCTTAGTTCTAAGCCAAGAGACCCAGTACTTC
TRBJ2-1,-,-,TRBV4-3,CASSQDGTVGFYNEQFF,TGCGCCAGCAGCCAAGATGGGACTGTCGGGTTTTACAATGAGCAGTTCTTC
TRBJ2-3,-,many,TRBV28,CASGFNTDTQYF,TGTGCCAGTGGGTTTAACACAGATACGCAGTATTTT
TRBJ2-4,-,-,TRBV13,CASSLEARCRKNSQYF,TGTGCCAGCAGCTTAGAAGCAAGGTGCCGCAAAAACAGTCAGTACTTC
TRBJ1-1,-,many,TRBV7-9,CASSSPRGPNTEAFF,TGTGCCAGCAGCTCTCCACGGGGGCCGAACACTGAAGCTTTCTTT
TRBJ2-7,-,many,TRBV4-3,CASSQDWLAPSYEQYF,TGCGCCAGCAGCCAAGATTGGCTAGCGCCTTCCTACGAGCAGTACTTC
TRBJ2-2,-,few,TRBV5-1,CASSLDPANTGELFF,TGCGCCAGCAGCTTGGACCCAGCAAACACCGGGGAGCTGTTTTTT
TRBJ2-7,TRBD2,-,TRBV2,CASSGGLAKDYDSYEQYF,TGTGCCAGCAGTGGAGGACTAGCGAAAGACTACGACTCCTACGAGCAGTACTTC
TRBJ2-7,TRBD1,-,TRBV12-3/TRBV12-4,CASSPEDRGSYEQYF,TGTGCCAGCAGTCCAGAGGACAGGGGCTCCTACGAGCAGTACTTC
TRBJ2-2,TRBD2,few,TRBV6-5,CASSRAWVAGAGGELFF,TGTGCCAGCAGCCGGGCCTGGGTAGCGGGGGCCGGCGGGGAGCTGTTTTTT
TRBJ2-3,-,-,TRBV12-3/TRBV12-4,CASSRGSAGRYTDTQYF,TGTGCCAGCAGCCGGGGGTCGGCAGGGAGGTACACAGATACGCAGTATTTT
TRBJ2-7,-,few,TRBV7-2,CASSITQSASPLEQYF,TGTGCCAGCAGCATCACACAGAGCGCGAGTCCCCTCGAGCAGTACTTC
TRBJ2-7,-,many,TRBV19,CASSGGFEEQYF,TGTGCCAGTAGTGGAGGCTTCGAAGAGCAGTACTTC
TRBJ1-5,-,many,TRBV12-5,CASGLGQGGSNQPQHF,TGTGCTAGTGGTTTGGGGCAGGGAGGAAGCAATCAGCCCCAGCATTTT
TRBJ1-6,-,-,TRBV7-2,CASSLAVWGNPPLHF,TGTGCCAGCAGCTTAGCCGTTTGGGGGAATCCACCCCTCCACTTT
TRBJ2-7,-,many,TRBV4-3,CASSQSVGQTYEQYF,TGCGCCAGCAGCCAATCGGTCGGGCAGACCTACGAGCAGTACTTC
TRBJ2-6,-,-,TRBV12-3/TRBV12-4,CASSGWTGRAGANVLTF,TGTGCCAGCAGTGGCTGGACAGGGAGGGCCGGGGCCAACGTCCTGACTTTC
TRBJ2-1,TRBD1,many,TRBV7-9,CASSNGQASYNEQFF,TGTGCCAGCAGCAATGGACAGGCCTCCTACAATGAGCAGTTCTTC
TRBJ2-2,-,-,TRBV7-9,CASQADTGGLFF,TGTGCCAGCCAAGCGGACACCGGGGGGCTGTTTTTT
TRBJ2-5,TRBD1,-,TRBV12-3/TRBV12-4,CASSHPGQQETQYF,TGTGCCAGCAGTCACCCGGGACAGCAAGAGACCCAGTACTTC
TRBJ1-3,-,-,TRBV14,CASSQDEQRLGNTIYF,TGTGCCAGCAGCCAAGACGAACAGCGGCTTGGGAACACCATATATTTT
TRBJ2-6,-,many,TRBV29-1,CSVDSGSLSGANVLTF,TGCAGCGTCGACAGCGGAAGTTTGTCTGGGGCCAACGTCCTGACTTTC
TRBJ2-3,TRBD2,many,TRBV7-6,CASSLDPLAGSTDTQYF,TGTGCCAGCAGCTTAGATCCCCTAGCGGGATCAACAGATACGCAGTATTTT
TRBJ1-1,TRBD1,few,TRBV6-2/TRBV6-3,CASSYGTGITEAFF,TGTGCCAGCAGTTACGGGACAGGGATTACTGAAGCTTTCTTT
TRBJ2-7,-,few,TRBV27,CASSFKGYAYEQYF,TGTGCCAGCAGTTTTAAGGGTTATGCCTACGAGCAGTACTTC
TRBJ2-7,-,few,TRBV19,CASSPSSFYEQYF,TGTGCCAGTAGTCCTTCTTCGTTCTACGAGCAGTACTTC
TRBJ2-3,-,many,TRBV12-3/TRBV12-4,CASRDPVASTDTQYF,TGTGCCAGCAGAGATCCGGTAGCTAGCACAGATACGCAGTATTTT
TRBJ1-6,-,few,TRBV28,CASSPRGSYNSPLHF,TGTGCCAGCAGCCCCCGTGGCTCCTATAATTCACCCCTCCACTTT